The source of this T cell receptor (beta chain) is a study of cytomegalovirus exposure and HLA in healthy donors. Notes on the study in general: The study flagged 150 to 200 TCR beta chains as cytomegalovirus-associated.

Measured with immunoSEQ multiplex PCR; TCRdb has only the in-frame clones, and not every one. The sample holds 110,000 to 150,000 clones, approximately 94% seen once. On this clone: Antigen specificity is unknown.

The CDR3 length is 15 residues. CDR1 and CDR2 from the germline V gene are MNHEY and SMNVEV (reference sequence). V dropped 3 bases and J dropped 8; count of bases not matched to a gene: 9. The sample taken for sequencing was PBMCs. This receptor was taken from a man aged 18 to 29 in good health and CMV-seropositive. The chain recombines TRBV27 with TRBJ1-4; 7 nucleotides agree with TRBD1. CDR3 DNA: TGTGCCAGCAGTTTTTCGACAGGGAACCTCGAAAAACTGTTTTTT. Translated, it gives CASSFSTGNLEKLFF.